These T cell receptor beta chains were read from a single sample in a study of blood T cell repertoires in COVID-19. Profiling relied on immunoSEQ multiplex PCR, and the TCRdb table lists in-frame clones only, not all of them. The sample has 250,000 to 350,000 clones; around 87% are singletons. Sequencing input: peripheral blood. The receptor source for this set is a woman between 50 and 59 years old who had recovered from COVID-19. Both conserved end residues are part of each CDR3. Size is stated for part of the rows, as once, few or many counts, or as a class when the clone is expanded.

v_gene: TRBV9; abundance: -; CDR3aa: CASSVAFTGELFF
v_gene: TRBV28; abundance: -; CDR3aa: CASSLLSVLAKNIQYF
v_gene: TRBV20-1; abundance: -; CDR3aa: CRRAGYEQFF
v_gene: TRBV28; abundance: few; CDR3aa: CASSLSASSISYNEQFF
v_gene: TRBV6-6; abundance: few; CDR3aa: CASSLTERNTIYF
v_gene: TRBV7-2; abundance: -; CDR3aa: CASSLARGVQETQYF
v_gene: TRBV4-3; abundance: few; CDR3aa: CASSPTIGEGIPGELFF
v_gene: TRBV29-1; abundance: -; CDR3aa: CSVGTGNHQPQHF
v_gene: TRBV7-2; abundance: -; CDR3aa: CASSPDRLRYQPQHF
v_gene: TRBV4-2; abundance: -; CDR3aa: CASSQGVRAGGLSPQETQYF
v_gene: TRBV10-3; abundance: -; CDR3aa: CAISDAGLAANTGELFF
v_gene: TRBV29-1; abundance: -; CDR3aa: CSIPGQVDEQYF
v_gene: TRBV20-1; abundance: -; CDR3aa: CSASEETQYF
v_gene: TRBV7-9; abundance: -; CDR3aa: CASSLVAGAYAGTQYF
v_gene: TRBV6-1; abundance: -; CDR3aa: CASSEHQGNTEAFF
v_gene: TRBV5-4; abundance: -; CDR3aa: CASSLAGGPDEQYF
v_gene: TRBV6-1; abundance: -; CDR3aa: CASSESGVYGYTF
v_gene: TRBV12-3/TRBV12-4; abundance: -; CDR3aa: CASRLTGRTEAFF
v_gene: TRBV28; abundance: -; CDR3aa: CASSLPGQLYNEQFF
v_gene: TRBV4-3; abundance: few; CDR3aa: CASSQDHRGPGNTIYF
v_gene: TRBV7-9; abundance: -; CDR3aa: CASSPGTVSPLHF
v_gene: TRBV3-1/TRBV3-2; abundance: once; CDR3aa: CASSYSDRYTGYTF
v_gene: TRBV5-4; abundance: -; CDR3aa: CASSSLTSGILTDTQYF
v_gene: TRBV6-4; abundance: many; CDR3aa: CASKGTGELNGELFF
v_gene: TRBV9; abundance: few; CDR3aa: CASSVQTSGGTHGELFF
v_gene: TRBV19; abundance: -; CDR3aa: CASTGQASSTDTQYF
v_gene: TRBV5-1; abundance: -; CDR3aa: CASSLAEPGNYGYTF
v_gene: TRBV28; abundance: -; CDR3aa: CASTKTSGTGGLQTF
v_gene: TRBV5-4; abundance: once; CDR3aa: CASNPRGANFQETQYF
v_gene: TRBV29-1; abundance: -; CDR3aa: CSVQTGLEAFF
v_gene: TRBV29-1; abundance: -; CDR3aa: CSVEVGQGTDTQYF
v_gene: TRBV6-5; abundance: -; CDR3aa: CASSYSWSRDGREQYF
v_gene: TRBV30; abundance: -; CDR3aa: CAWSLGQGLQPQHF